This T cell receptor beta chain comes out of a study of T cell responses to AZD1222 COVID-19 vaccine. The study, taken as a whole, reports: When two AZD1222 doses had been given, Spike-specific TCR breadth and depth rose. The donor cohort was predominantly white British with a female majority, and clonal diversity may have been underestimated. All repertoire sampling was performed exclusively after the peak T cell response.

The CDR3 contains 14 residues. V was pared by 0 bases and J by 4 bases, with 6 bases between. Germline CDR1 is ENHRY and CDR2 is SYGVKD. This table comes from immunoSEQ multiplex PCR, and its TCRdb copy is limited to in-frame clones, with some not included. The sample shows about 73,000 clones, about 91% of them seen only once. For this clone: Its antigen is unidentified.

Material: peripheral blood, obtained on day 0 of AZD1222 vaccination. This clonotype originated in an adult in good health. The chain employs TRBV10-3 and TRBJ2-2; D is ambiguous. This CDR3 is CAISESKVTGELFF. The CDR3 DNA is TGTGCCATCAGTGAGTCGAAGGTCACCGGGGAGCTGTTTTTT.